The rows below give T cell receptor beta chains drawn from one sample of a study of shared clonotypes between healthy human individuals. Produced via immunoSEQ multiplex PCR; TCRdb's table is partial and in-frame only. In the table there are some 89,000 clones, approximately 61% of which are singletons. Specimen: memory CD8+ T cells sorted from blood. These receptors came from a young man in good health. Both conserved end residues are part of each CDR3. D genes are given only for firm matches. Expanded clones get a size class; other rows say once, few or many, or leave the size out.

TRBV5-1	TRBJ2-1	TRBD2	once	CASSRTSGIFEQFF	TGCGCCAGCAGCAGGACTAGCGGGATCTTTGAGCAGTTCTTC
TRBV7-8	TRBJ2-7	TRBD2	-	CASSPRTSGGEQYF	TGTGCCAGCAGCCCGAGGACTAGCGGGGGGGAGCAGTACTTC
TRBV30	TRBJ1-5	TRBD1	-	CAWSVQGDQPQHF	TGTGCCTGGAGCGTCCAGGGGGATCAGCCCCAGCATTTT
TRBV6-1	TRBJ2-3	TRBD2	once	CASSNSGRGADTQYF	TGTGCCAGCAGTAATAGCGGGAGAGGAGCAGATACGCAGTATTTT
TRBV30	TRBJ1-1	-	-	CAWSLGGDTEAFF	TGTGCCTGGAGTTTGGGGGGGGACACTGAAGCTTTCTTT
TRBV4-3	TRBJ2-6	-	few	CASSQGDSSSGANVLTF	TGCGCCAGCAGCCAAGGGGACTCTTCCTCTGGGGCCAACGTCCTGACTTTC
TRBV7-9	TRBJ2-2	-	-	CASSWYAGELFF	TGTGCCAGCAGCTGGTATGCCGGGGAGCTGTTTTTT
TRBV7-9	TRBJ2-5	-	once	CASNDGAQTQYF	TGTGCCAGCAACGATGGTGCGCAGACCCAGTACTTC
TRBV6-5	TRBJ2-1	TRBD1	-	CATRQGQGTLGQFF	TGTGCCACACGTCAGGGACAGGGAACCCTGGGGCAGTTCTTC
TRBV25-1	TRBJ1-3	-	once	CASSELGARGNTIYF	TGTGCCAGCAGTGAATTGGGGGCGCGGGGAAACACCATATATTTT
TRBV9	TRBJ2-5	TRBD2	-	CASSLSGSGVETQYF	TGTGCCAGCAGTCTTAGCGGGAGTGGGGTGGAGACCCAGTACTTC
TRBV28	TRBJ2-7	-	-	CASSLGGYEQYF	TGTGCCAGCAGCTTAGGGGGGTACGAGCAGTACTTC
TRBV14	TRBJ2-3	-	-	CASSQVGVGTQYF	TGTGCCAGCAGCCAAGTTGGTGTAGGGACGCAGTATTTT
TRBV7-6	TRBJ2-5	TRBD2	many	CASRDAGTSGSETQYF	TGTGCCAGCAGGGACGCCGGGACTAGCGGGAGTGAGACCCAGTACTTC
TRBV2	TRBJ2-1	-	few	CASSNRATYNEQFF	TGTGCCAGCAGTAACCGGGCTACCTACAATGAGCAGTTCTTC
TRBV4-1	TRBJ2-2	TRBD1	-	CASSQGSATGASGELFF	TGCGCCAGCAGCCAAGGTTCTGCTACAGGGGCCTCCGGGGAGCTGTTTTTT
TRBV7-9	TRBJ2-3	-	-	CASSSYPGGGTDTQYF	TGTGCCAGCAGCTCGTACCCTGGGGGAGGCACAGATACGCAGTATTTT
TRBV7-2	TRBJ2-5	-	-	CASSPPGVREKETQYF	TGTGCCAGCAGCCCGCCGGGTGTCAGGGAGAAAGAGACCCAGTACTTC
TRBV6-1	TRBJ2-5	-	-	CASGLPWSETQYF	TGTGCCAGCGGGCTCCCCTGGTCCGAGACCCAGTACTTC
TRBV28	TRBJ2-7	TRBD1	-	CASSNGQGYEQYF	TGTGCCAGCAGCAACGGACAGGGCTACGAGCAGTACTTC
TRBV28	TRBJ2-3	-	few	CASSLASFDDTQYF	TGTGCCAGCAGTTTAGCTAGCTTTGACGATACGCAGTATTTT
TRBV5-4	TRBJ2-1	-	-	CASSPRLAEGEQFF	TGTGCCAGCAGCCCCCGCCTAGCCGAGGGTGAGCAGTTCTTC
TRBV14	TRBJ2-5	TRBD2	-	CASSHRLAEQETQYF	TGTGCCAGCAGCCACAGACTAGCGGAGCAAGAGACCCAGTACTTC
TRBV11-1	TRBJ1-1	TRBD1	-	CASSSPRDRGVNTEAFF	TGTGCCAGCAGCTCCCCCCGGGACAGGGGTGTGAACACTGAAGCTTTCTTT
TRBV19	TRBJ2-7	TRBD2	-	CASSVIAGGLNEQYF	TGTGCCAGTAGTGTAATAGCGGGAGGTTTAAACGAGCAGTACTTC
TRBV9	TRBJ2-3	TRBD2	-	CASSGTSWDTQYF	TGTGCCAGCAGCGGGACTAGCTGGGATACGCAGTATTTT
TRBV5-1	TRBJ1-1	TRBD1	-	CASGKLTGEGNTEAFF	TGCGCCAGCGGAAAATTAACAGGGGAAGGGAACACTGAAGCTTTCTTT
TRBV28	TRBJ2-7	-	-	CASSPIDYEQYF	TGTGCCAGCAGTCCGATTGACTACGAGCAGTACTTC
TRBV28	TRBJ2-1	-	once	CASSRRESYNEQFF	TGTGCCAGCAGTCGTCGGGAATCCTACAATGAGCAGTTCTTC
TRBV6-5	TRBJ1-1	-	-	CASIPGGAVAEAFF	TGTGCCAGCATCCCGGGGGGCGCGGTCGCCGAAGCTTTCTTT
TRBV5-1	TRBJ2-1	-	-	CASSRGLAGNEQFF	TGCGCCAGCAGCCGGGGGCTAGCCGGCAATGAGCAGTTCTTC
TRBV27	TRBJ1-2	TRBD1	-	CASRSLTGSYGYTF	TGTGCCAGCAGATCCCTGACAGGGTCCTATGGCTACACCTTC
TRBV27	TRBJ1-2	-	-	CASSFSRNYGYTF	TGTGCCAGCAGTTTTAGTAGAAACTATGGCTACACCTTC
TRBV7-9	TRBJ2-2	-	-	CASSLISNTGELFF	TGTGCCAGCAGCTTAATCAGTAACACCGGGGAGCTGTTTTTT
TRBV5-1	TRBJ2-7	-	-	CASSLLGVEQYF	TGCGCCAGCAGCTTGTTGGGCGTCGAGCAGTACTTC
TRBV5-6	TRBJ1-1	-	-	CASSTFATGEVFSEAFF	TGTGCCAGCAGTACCTTTGCCACGGGGGAGGTGTTCTCTGAAGCTTTCTTT
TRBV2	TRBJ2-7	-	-	CASSEGAGVTYEQYF	TGTGCCAGCAGTGAAGGGGCAGGGGTGACCTACGAGCAGTACTTC
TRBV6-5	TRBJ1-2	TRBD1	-	CASSFDRAPYGYTF	TGTGCCAGCAGTTTCGACAGGGCCCCTTATGGCTACACCTTC
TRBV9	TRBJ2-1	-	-	CASSSVGGVGEQFF	TGTGCCAGCAGCAGCGTCGGGGGCGTAGGTGAGCAGTTCTTC
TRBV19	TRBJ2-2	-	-	CASKTSLGGHIRELFF	TGTGCCAGTAAGACTAGCTTAGGGGGACACATCCGGGAGCTGTTTTTT
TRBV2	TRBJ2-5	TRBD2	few	CASSGEVEDGGRWETQYF	TGTGCCAGCAGTGGGGAGGTTGAGGACGGCGGGAGATGGGAGACCCAGTACTTC
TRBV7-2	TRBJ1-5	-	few	CASSLGGPGQPQHF	TGTGCCAGCAGCTTAGGGGGTCCTGGACAGCCCCAGCATTTT
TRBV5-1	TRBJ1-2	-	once	CASSLDGNYGYTF	TGCGCCAGCAGCTTGGACGGTAACTATGGCTACACCTTC
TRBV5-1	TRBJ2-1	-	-	CASSLEMEVYNEQFF	TGCGCCAGCAGCTTGGAGATGGAAGTATACAATGAGCAGTTCTTC
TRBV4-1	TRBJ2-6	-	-	CASSQNENNVLTF	TGCGCCAGCAGCCAAAATGAGAACAACGTCCTGACTTTC
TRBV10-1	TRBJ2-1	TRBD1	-	CASSPGTGGAEQFF	TGCGCCAGCAGCCCAGGGACAGGGGGCGCCGAGCAGTTCTTC
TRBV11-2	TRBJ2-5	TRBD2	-	CASSLGWGSSGVEAQYF	TGTGCCAGCAGCTTAGGTTGGGGCTCTAGCGGGGTAGAGGCCCAGTACTTC
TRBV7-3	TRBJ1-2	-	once	CASSLEAGGGYYGYTF	TGTGCCAGCAGCTTAGAAGCTGGGGGCGGCTACTATGGCTACACCTTC
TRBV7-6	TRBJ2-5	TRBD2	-	CASSPRVGGNAETQYF	TGTGCCAGCAGCCCAAGAGTGGGGGGGAATGCTGAGACCCAGTACTTC
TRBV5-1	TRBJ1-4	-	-	CASSLGTSSREKLFF	TGCGCCAGCAGCTTGGGGACATCGTCACGTGAAAAACTGTTTTTT